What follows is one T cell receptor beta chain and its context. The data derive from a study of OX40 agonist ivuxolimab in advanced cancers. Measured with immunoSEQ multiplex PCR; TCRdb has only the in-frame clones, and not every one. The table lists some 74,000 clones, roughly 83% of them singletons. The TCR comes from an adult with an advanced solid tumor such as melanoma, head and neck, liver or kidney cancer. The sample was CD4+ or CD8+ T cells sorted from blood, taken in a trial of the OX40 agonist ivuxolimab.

The CDR3 sequence is CASSSGQGNTIYF. The CDR3 region has the DNA TGTGCCAGCAGCTCGGGACAGGGAAACACCATATATTTT. This rearrangement joins TRBV11-2 to TRBJ1-3, with 7 bases matching TRBD1. The CDR3 extends over 13 amino acids. J was trimmed by 4 bases and V by 4 bases; bases with no gene match: 1. Germline V gives CDR1 SGHAT, CDR2 FQNNGV.